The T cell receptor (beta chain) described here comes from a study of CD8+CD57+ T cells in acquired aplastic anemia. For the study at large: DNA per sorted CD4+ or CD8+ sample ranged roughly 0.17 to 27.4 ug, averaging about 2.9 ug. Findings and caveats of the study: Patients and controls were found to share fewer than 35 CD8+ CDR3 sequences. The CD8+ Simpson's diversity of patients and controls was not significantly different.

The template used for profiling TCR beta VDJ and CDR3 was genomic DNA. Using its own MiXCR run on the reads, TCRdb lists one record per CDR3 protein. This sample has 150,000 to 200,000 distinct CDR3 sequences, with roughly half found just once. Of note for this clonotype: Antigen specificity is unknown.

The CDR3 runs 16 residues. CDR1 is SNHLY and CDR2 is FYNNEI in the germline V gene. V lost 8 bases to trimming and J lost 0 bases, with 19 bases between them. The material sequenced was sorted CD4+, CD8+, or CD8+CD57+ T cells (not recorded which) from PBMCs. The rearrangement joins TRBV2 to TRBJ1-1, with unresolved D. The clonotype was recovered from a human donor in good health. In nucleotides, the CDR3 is TGTGCCAGCCTTAGGACCCAAAACCCCATGAACACTGAAGCTTTCTTT. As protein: CASLRTQNPMNTEAFF.